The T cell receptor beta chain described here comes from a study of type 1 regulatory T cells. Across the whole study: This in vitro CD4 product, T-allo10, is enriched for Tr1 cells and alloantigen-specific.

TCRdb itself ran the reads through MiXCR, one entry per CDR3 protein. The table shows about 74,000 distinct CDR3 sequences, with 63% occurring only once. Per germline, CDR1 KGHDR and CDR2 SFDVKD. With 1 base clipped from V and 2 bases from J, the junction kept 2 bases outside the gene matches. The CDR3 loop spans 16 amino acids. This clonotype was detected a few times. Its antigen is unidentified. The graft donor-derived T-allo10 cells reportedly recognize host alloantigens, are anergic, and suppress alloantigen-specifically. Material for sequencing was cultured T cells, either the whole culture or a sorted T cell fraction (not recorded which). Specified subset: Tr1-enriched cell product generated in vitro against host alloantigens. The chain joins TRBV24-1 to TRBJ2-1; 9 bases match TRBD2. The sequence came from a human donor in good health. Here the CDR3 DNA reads TGTGCCACCAGTGATTTTGCTAGCGGGACCTACAATGAGCAGTTCTTC. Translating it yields CATSDFASGTYNEQFF.